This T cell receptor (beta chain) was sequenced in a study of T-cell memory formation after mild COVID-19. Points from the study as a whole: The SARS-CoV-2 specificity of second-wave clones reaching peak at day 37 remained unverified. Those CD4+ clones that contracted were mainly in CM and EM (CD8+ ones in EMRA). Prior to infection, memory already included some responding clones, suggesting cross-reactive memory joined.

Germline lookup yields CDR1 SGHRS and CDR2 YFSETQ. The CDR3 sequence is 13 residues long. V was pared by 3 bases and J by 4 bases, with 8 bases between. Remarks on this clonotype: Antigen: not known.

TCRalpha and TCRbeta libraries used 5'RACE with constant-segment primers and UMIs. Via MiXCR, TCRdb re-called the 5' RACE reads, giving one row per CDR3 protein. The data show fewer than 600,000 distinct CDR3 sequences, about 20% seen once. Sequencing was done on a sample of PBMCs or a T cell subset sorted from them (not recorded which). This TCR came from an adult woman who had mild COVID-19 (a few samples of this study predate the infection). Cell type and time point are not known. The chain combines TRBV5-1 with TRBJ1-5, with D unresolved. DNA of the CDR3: TGCGCCAGCAGCTCGGACGGGAATCAGCCCCAGCATTTT. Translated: CASSSDGNQPQHF. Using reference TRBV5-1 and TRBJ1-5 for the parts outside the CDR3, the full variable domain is KAGVTQTPRYLIKTRGQQVTLSCSPISGHRSVSWYQQTPGQGLQFLFEYFSETQRNKGNFPGRFSGRQFSNSRSEMNVSTLELGDSALYLCASSSDGNQPQHFGDGTRLSIL.